This T cell receptor beta chain was observed in a study of T cell repertoires in cytomegalovirus infection. Study-level information: Indicated by public TCR beta signatures were CMV infection and matching HLA type.

Study-wide results and limits: Cumulative frequency of public TCR beta families picked out carriers of CMV plus the relevant HLA.

TCRdb processed the reads anew with MiXCR; each CDR3 protein has one entry. The sample includes roughly 60,000 distinct CDR3 sequences, 33% of them seen just once. V shed 6 bases and J shed 7 bases, with 18 bases lying between them. This CDR3 is 14 amino acids long. Germline-derived CDR1 and CDR2 are MDHEN and SYDVKM. Remarks on this clonotype: Antigen: not known.

The sample taken for sequencing was PBMCs, sequenced either directly or after in vitro stimulation (not recorded which). This receptor was taken from a human donor in good health (CMV status not recorded). Some clones in this sample may be carry-over from other donors' samples. J is TRBJ1-1 and V is TRBV28; D is possibly TRBD1 (6 bases). The CDR3 DNA follows: TGTGCCAGCAGCTTGATTTCCGGACAGCTTGAAGCTTTCTTT. It specifies CASSLISGQLEAFF.